This is a list of T cell receptor beta chains from one sample in a study of T cell changes during pregnancy in multiple sclerosis. The repertoire was sequenced with immunoSEQ multiplex PCR; TCRdb's copy has only in-frame clones and lacks some. The sample lists 69,000 or so clones; just over 90% were seen once. The sequenced sample was peripheral blood, obtained in the third trimester of pregnancy. These receptors all stem from a female donor with multiple sclerosis, enrolled in a pregnancy study. Each CDR3 is given with its conserved first and last residue. Each record gives: CDR3 length, V gene, clone size, J gene, D gene, CDR3 protein, CDR3 DNA. A D gene is named only where the DNA matches it firmly. Size is stated for part of the rows, as once, few or many counts, or as a class when the clone is expanded.

cdr3_length: 14; v_call: TRBV5-6; clone_size: .; j_call: TRBJ1-2; d_call: TRBD1; cdr3_aa: CASSHGQGIYGYTF; cdr3_nt: TGTGCCAGCAGCCACGGACAGGGGATCTATGGCTACACCTTC
cdr3_length: 15; v_call: TRBV30; clone_size: once; j_call: TRBJ1-5; d_call: .; cdr3_aa: CAWSAGSIGNQPQHF; cdr3_nt: TGTGCCTGGAGTGCGGGGTCAATCGGCAATCAGCCCCAGCATTTT
cdr3_length: 15; v_call: TRBV7-9; clone_size: .; j_call: TRBJ2-5; d_call: TRBD1; cdr3_aa: CASSLVGDRAETQYF; cdr3_nt: TGTGCCAGCAGCTTAGTGGGGGACAGGGCAGAGACCCAGTACTTC
cdr3_length: 17; v_call: TRBV11-1; clone_size: .; j_call: TRBJ2-3; d_call: .; cdr3_aa: CASSSRPTGLGTDTQYF; cdr3_nt: TGTGCCAGCAGCTCCAGACCCACCGGGTTAGGCACAGATACGCAGTATTTT
cdr3_length: 15; v_call: TRBV19; clone_size: .; j_call: TRBJ1-2; d_call: .; cdr3_aa: CASSIVMSANYGYTF; cdr3_nt: TGTGCCAGTAGTATAGTAATGAGCGCTAACTATGGCTACACCTTC
cdr3_length: 15; v_call: TRBV11-2; clone_size: .; j_call: TRBJ2-1; d_call: .; cdr3_aa: CASSLAPQGRNEQFF; cdr3_nt: TGTGCCAGCAGCTTAGCCCCTCAGGGAAGGAATGAGCAGTTCTTC
cdr3_length: 18; v_call: TRBV30; clone_size: once; j_call: TRBJ1-1; d_call: .; cdr3_aa: CAWRDHAGGQRLNTEAFF; cdr3_nt: TGTGCCTGGAGGGACCACGCGGGGGGGCAGAGACTGAACACTGAAGCTTTCTTT
cdr3_length: 16; v_call: TRBV5-4; clone_size: .; j_call: TRBJ2-6; d_call: .; cdr3_aa: CASSRRVSSGANVLTF; cdr3_nt: TGTGCCAGCAGTCGCAGGGTTAGCTCTGGGGCCAACGTCCTGACTTTC
cdr3_length: 13; v_call: TRBV5-1; clone_size: once; j_call: TRBJ1-1; d_call: .; cdr3_aa: CASSPWGETEAFF; cdr3_nt: TGCGCCAGCAGCCCGTGGGGGGAGACTGAAGCTTTCTTT
cdr3_length: 16; v_call: TRBV27; clone_size: .; j_call: TRBJ1-4; d_call: .; cdr3_aa: CASGPVGGAANEKLFF; cdr3_nt: TGTGCCAGCGGGCCGGTGGGAGGAGCAGCGAATGAAAAACTGTTTTTT
cdr3_length: 16; v_call: TRBV7-9; clone_size: .; j_call: TRBJ2-7; d_call: TRBD1; cdr3_aa: CASSFGADRASYEQYF; cdr3_nt: TGTGCCAGCAGCTTCGGTGCCGACAGGGCCTCCTACGAGCAGTACTTC
cdr3_length: 13; v_call: TRBV19; clone_size: .; j_call: TRBJ2-1; d_call: TRBD2; cdr3_aa: CASYSGGYDEQFF; cdr3_nt: TGTGCCAGTTATAGCGGGGGGTATGATGAGCAGTTCTTC
cdr3_length: 17; v_call: TRBV5-1; clone_size: .; j_call: TRBJ2-5; d_call: TRBD2; cdr3_aa: CASSLGASGGAQETQYF; cdr3_nt: TGCGCCAGCAGCTTGGGGGCTAGCGGGGGGGCTCAAGAGACCCAGTACTTC
cdr3_length: 16; v_call: TRBV5-4; clone_size: .; j_call: TRBJ2-1; d_call: .; cdr3_aa: CASSRASASSYNEQFF; cdr3_nt: TGTGCCAGCAGCCGAGCTAGCGCCAGCTCCTACAATGAGCAGTTCTTC
cdr3_length: 13; v_call: TRBV5-6; clone_size: .; j_call: TRBJ1-2; d_call: .; cdr3_aa: CASSFRQVDGYTF; cdr3_nt: TGTGCCAGCAGCTTCCGACAGGTTGATGGCTACACCTTC
cdr3_length: 13; v_call: TRBV2; clone_size: .; j_call: TRBJ1-3; d_call: .; cdr3_aa: CASGEAGGNTIYF; cdr3_nt: TGTGCCAGCGGTGAGGCAGGAGGAAACACCATATATTTT
cdr3_length: 16; v_call: TRBV4-3; clone_size: once; j_call: TRBJ2-3; d_call: .; cdr3_aa: CASSQGRGTLIDTQYF; cdr3_nt: TGCGCCAGCAGCCAAGGGAGGGGAACTCTGATAGATACGCAGTATTTT
cdr3_length: 15; v_call: TRBV18; clone_size: .; j_call: TRBJ1-6; d_call: .; cdr3_aa: CASSPRGGSNSPLHF; cdr3_nt: TGTGCCAGCTCACCACGGGGGGGGAGCAATTCACCCCTCCACTTT
cdr3_length: 13; v_call: TRBV9; clone_size: .; j_call: TRBJ2-5; d_call: .; cdr3_aa: CASSDGTRETQYF; cdr3_nt: TGTGCCAGCAGCGATGGGACAAGGGAGACCCAGTACTTC
cdr3_length: 15; v_call: TRBV19; clone_size: .; j_call: TRBJ1-1; d_call: .; cdr3_aa: CASSAWGGGNTEAFF; cdr3_nt: TGTGCCAGTAGTGCCTGGGGTGGAGGGAACACTGAAGCTTTCTTT
cdr3_length: 14; v_call: TRBV10-2; clone_size: .; j_call: TRBJ2-1; d_call: TRBD2; cdr3_aa: CASSRASGGSEQFF; cdr3_nt: TGCGCCAGCAGTAGGGCTAGCGGGGGGTCAGAGCAGTTCTTC
cdr3_length: 14; v_call: TRBV7-3; clone_size: .; j_call: TRBJ2-3; d_call: .; cdr3_aa: CASSPRGGQDTQYF; cdr3_nt: TGTGCCAGCAGCCCAAGGGGGGGCCAAGATACGCAGTATTTT
cdr3_length: 18; v_call: TRBV11-2; clone_size: once; j_call: TRBJ1-2; d_call: TRBD1; cdr3_aa: CASRRGQGAHSANYGYTF; cdr3_nt: TGTGCCAGCAGGAGGGGACAGGGGGCGCATTCTGCTAACTATGGCTACACCTTC
cdr3_length: 17; v_call: TRBV5-4; clone_size: once; j_call: TRBJ2-2; d_call: TRBD2; cdr3_aa: CASSRGLAGANTGELFF; cdr3_nt: TGTGCCAGCAGCAGGGGACTAGCGGGAGCGAACACCGGGGAGCTGTTTTTT
cdr3_length: 15; v_call: TRBV9; clone_size: .; j_call: TRBJ1-2; d_call: .; cdr3_aa: CASSTTGGPRGGYTF; cdr3_nt: TGTGCCAGCAGCACCACGGGGGGCCCAAGAGGTGGCTACACCTTC
cdr3_length: 14; v_call: TRBV29-1; clone_size: .; j_call: TRBJ1-2; d_call: TRBD1; cdr3_aa: CSVAGTGGVYGYTF; cdr3_nt: TGCAGCGTTGCTGGGACAGGGGGCGTTTATGGCTACACCTTC
cdr3_length: 13; v_call: TRBV5-6; clone_size: .; j_call: TRBJ2-7; d_call: .; cdr3_aa: CASSFLAAYEQYF; cdr3_nt: TGTGCCAGCAGCTTCTTAGCGGCCTACGAGCAGTACTTC
cdr3_length: 14; v_call: TRBV6-4; clone_size: .; j_call: TRBJ1-2; d_call: .; cdr3_aa: CASSDVEGNYGYTF; cdr3_nt: TGTGCCAGCAGTGACGTTGAGGGCAACTATGGCTACACCTTC